The T cell receptor beta chain under discussion was sequenced for a study of blood T cell repertoires in COVID-19. As for the study in general: Specimens from acute and convalescent COVID-19 originated in the United States, Italy and Spain. Nucleic acid was either cDNA or gDNA, and it came from T cells, B-cell-depleted T cells, or PBMCs.

As handled by the study authors: By means of reference gene primer amplification, nucleated cell counts were estimated. TCRdb's copy holds only in-frame clones and misses some; the assay was immunoSEQ multiplex PCR. That table gives V, J and clone size, and the DNA gave D and trimming. The sample records about 230,000 clones, roughly 85% being singletons. There are 14 residues in the CDR3. The germline CDR1 and CDR2 sequences are SGDLS and YYNGEE. The J segment lost 3 bases and the V segment lost 4 bases, leaving 4 bases of the junction unmatched. This sequence was found in a woman aged 65 to 85 with active or convalescent COVID-19. Sample: peripheral blood. The chain employs TRBV9 and TRBJ2-7, with 10 nucleotides matching TRBD1. The chain's CDR3 is CASSPGQGIYEQYF. Written as DNA, the CDR3 is TGTGCCAGCAGCCCGGGACAGGGGATCTACGAGCAGTACTTC.